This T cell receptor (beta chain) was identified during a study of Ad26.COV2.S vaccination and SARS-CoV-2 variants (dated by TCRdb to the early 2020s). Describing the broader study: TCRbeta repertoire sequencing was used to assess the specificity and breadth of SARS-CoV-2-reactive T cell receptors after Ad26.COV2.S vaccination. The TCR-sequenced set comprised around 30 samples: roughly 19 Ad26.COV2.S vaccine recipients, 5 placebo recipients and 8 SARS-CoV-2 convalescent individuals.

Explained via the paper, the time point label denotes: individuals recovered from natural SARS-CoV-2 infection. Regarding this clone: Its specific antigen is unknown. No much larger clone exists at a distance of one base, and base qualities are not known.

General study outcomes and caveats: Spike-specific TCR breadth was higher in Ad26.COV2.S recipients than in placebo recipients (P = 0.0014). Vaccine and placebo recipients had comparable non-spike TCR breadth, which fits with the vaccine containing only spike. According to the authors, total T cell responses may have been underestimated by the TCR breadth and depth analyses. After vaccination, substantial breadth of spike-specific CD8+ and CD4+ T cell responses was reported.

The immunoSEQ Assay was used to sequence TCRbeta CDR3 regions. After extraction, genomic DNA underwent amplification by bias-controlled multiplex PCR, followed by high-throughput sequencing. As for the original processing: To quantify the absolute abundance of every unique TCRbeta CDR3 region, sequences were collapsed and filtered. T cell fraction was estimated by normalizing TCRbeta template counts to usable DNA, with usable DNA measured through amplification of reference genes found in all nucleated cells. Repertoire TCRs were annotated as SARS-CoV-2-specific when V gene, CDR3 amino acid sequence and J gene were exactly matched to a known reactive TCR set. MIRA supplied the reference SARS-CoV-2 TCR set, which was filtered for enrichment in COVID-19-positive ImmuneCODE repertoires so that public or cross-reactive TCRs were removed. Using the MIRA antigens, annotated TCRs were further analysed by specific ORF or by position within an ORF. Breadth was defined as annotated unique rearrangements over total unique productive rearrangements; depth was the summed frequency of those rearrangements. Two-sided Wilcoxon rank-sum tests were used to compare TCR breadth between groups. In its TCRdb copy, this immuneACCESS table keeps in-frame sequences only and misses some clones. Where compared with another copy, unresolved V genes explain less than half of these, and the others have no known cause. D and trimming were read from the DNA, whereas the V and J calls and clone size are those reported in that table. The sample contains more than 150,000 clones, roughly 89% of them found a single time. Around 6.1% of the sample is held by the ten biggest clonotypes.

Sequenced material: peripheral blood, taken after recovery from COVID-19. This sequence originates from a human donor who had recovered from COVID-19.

The CDR3 protein: CSAEDNYEQYF. Read as DNA, the sequence is TGCAGTGCTGAGGACAACTACGAGCAGTACTTC. The chain uses TRBV20-1 and TRBJ2-7, with TRBD1 as a weak D call on 5 bases. Taken from cysteine to phenylalanine, the CDR3 has 11 residues. Of all the DNA, just the CDR3 is kept, 33 bases in frame from base 1. Trimming at the junction amounts to 5 bases on V and 3 bases on J, and the germline ends lie 8 bases apart. The germline V gene encodes CDR1 DFQATT and CDR2 SNEGSKA (reference sequence).